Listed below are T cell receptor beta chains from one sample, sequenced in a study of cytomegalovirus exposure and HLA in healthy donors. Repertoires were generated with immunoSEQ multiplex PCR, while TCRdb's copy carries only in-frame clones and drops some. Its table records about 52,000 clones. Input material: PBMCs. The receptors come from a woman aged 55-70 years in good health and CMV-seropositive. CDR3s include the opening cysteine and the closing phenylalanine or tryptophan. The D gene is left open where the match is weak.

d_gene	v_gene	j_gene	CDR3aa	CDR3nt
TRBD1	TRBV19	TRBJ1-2	CASTGQGYGYTF	TGTGCCAGTACTGGACAGGGCTATGGCTACACCTTC
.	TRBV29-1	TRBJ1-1	CSVDDRREAFF	TGCAGCGTTGATGACAGGCGTGAAGCTTTCTTT
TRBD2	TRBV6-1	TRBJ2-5	CASSILAGVETQYF	TGTGCCAGCAGCATACTAGCGGGGGTGGAGACCCAGTACTTC
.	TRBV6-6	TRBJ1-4	CASSYPAREGEKLFF	TGTGCCAGCAGTTACCCCGCCAGGGAGGGAGAAAAACTGTTTTTT
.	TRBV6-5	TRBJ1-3	CASREPTGSGNTIYF	TGTGCCAGCAGGGAACCTACGGGCTCTGGAAACACCATATATTTT
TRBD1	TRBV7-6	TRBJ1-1	CASSIGGLNTEAFF	TGTGCCAGCAGTATAGGGGGCTTAAACACTGAAGCTTTCTTT
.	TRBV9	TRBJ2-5	CASSPQKTQYF	TGTGCCAGCAGCCCCCAGAAGACCCAGTACTTC
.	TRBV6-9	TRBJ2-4	CASSYLQGKNIQYF	TGTGCCAGCAGTTACCTACAGGGCAAAAACATTCAGTACTTC
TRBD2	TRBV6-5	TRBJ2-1	CASSAGLAWNEQFF	TGTGCCAGCAGTGCGGGACTAGCCTGGAATGAGCAGTTCTTC
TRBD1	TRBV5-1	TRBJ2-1	CASSPGTVPFDEQFF	TGCGCCAGCAGCCCCGGGACAGTACCGTTCGATGAGCAGTTCTTC
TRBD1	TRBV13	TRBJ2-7	CASSETGGAAYEQYF	TGTGCCAGCAGCGAAACAGGGGGCGCCGCCTACGAGCAGTACTTC
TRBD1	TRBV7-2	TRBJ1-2	CASSLRGAQGAGYTF	TGTGCCAGCAGCTTACGTGGCGCACAGGGGGCTGGCTACACCTTC
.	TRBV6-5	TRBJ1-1	CASSSTGKLNTEASF	TGTGCCAGCAGCTCCACGGGGAAATTGAACACTGAAGCTTCCTTT
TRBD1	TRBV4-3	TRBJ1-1	CASSQEDRDTEAFF	TGCGCCAGCAGCCAAGAGGACAGGGACACTGAAGCTTTCTTT
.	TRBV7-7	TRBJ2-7	CASSSGTPYEQYF	TGTGCTAGCAGCTCCGGGACACCCTACGAGCAGTACTTC
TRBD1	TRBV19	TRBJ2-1	CASSILGTALLNEQFF	TGTGCCAGTAGTATACTCGGGACAGCGCTACTCAATGAGCAGTTCTTC
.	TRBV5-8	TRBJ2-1	CASTSPRSGNEQFF	TGTGCCAGCACCTCACCCCGGTCGGGCAATGAGCAGTTCTTC
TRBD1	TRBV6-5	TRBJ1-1	CASSKLGTGGSEAFF	TGTGCCAGCAGCAAACTCGGGACAGGGGGATCTGAAGCTTTCTTT
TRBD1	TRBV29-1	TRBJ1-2	CSVVLLRGQGNYGYTF	TGCAGCGTTGTACTCCTCCGGGGACAGGGCAACTATGGCTACACCTTC
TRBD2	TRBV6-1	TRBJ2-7	CASSSGGAGEGYF	TGTGCCAGCTCTAGCGGGGGGGCGGGTGAGGGATACTTC
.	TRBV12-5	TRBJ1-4	CASGAQGMVEKLFF	TGTGCTAGTGGGGCACAGGGAATGGTCGAAAAACTGTTTTTT
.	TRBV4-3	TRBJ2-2	CASSADRASGRELFF	TGCGCCAGCAGCGCAGACCGGGCTTCAGGGAGGGAGCTGTTTTTT
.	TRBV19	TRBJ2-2	CASIQFAQGELFF	TGTGCCAGCATACAGTTTGCTCAGGGGGAGCTGTTTTTT
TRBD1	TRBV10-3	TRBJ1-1	CATNQITGEYGEAFF	TGTGCCACCAATCAAATCACAGGGGAATACGGTGAAGCTTTCTTT
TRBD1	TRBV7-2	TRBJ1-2	CASSVLAGTGVGDGYGYTF	TGTGCCAGCAGCGTGCTTGCCGGGACAGGGGTTGGTGATGGCTATGGCTACACCTTC
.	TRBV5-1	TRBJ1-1	CASSLVRGTTEAFF	TGCGCCAGCAGCTTGGTACGGGGAACCACTGAAGCTTTCTTT
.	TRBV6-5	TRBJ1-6	CASRLQGDNSPLHF	TGTGCCAGCAGATTACAGGGTGATAATTCACCCCTACACTTT
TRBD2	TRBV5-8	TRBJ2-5	CASSPDPGTSGGETQYF	TGTGCCAGCAGCCCCGACCCCGGGACTAGCGGGGGGGAGACCCAGTACTTC
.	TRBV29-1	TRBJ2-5	CSVEAMYQETQYF	TGCAGCGTTGAAGCAATGTACCAAGAGACCCAGTACTTC
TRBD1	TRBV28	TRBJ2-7	CASIGQGSSTYEQYF	TGTGCCAGCATTGGACAGGGGTCATCCACCTACGAGCAGTACTTC
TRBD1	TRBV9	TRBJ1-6	CASSAPRGQDNSPLHF	TGTGCCAGCAGCGCACCTCGGGGACAGGATAATTCACCCCTCCACTTT
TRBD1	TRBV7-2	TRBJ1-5	CASSFQGVSNQPQHF	TGTGCCAGCAGCTTTCAGGGGGTGAGCAATCAGCCCCAGCATTTT
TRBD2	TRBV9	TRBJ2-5	CASSADSGGYQETQYF	TGTGCCAGCAGCGCAGATAGCGGGGGGTACCAAGAGACCCAGTACTTC
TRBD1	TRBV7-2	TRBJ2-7	CASREFGQGHYEQYF	TGTGCCAGCAGGGAATTCGGACAGGGGCACTACGAGCAGTACTTC
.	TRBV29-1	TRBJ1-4	CSGAAGTKNEKLFF	TGCAGCGGTGCTGCCGGGACAAAGAATGAAAAACTGTTTTTT
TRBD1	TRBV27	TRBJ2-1	CASSWIRGPSLQFF	TGTGCCAGCAGTTGGATAAGGGGGCCTTCGCTACAGTTCTTC
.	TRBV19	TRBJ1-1	CASSTRTAPMNTEAFF	TGTGCCAGTAGTACGAGGACAGCTCCTATGAACACTGAAGCTTTCTTT
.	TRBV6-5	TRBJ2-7	CASSPRGGGYEQYF	TGTGCCAGCAGTCCGCGAGGGGGGGGCTACGAGCAGTACTTC
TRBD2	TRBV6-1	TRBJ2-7	CASGRAYNPYEQYF	TGTGCCAGCGGGAGGGCTTACAACCCCTACGAGCAGTACTTC
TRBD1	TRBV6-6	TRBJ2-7	CASTKGTGRYEQYF	TGTGCCAGCACCAAGGGGACAGGGCGCTACGAGCAGTACTTC
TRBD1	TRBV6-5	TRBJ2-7	CASSYGGQAYEQYF	TGTGCCAGCAGTTACGGAGGACAGGCCTACGAGCAGTACTTC
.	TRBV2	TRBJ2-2	CASERTPNTGELFF	TGTGCCAGCGAGCGGACTCCAAACACCGGGGAGCTGTTTTTT
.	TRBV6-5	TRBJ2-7	CASRSGSYEQYF	TGTGCCAGCCGGTCAGGGTCCTACGAGCAGTACTTC
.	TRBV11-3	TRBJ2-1	CASSFGGAGWYEQFF	TGTGCCAGCAGCTTTGGGGGTGCGGGATGGTATGAGCAGTTCTTC
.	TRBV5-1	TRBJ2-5	CASSLIQGETQYF	TGCGCCAGCAGCTTAATCCAGGGAGAGACCCAGTACTTC
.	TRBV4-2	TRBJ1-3	CASSQDYGGVGNTIYF	TGTGCCAGCAGCCAAGATTACGGGGGTGTTGGAAACACCATATATTTT
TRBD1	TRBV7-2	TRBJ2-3	CATGGGGSPSTDTQYF	TGTGCGACAGGGGGCGGGGGGTCTCCTAGCACAGATACGCAGTATTTT
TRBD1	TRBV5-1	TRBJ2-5	CASSLAPSPRDRLETQYF	TGCGCCAGCAGCTTGGCCCCCTCACCTCGGGACAGGTTAGAGACCCAGTACTTC
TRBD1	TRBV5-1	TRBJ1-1	CASSTQGARTEAFF	TGCGCCAGCAGCACACAGGGGGCGCGAACTGAAGCTTTCTTT
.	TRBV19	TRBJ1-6	CASSPDSYNSPLHF	TGTGCCAGTAGTCCTGACAGTTATAATTCACCCCTCCACTTT
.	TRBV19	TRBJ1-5	CASSNSPQPQHF	TGTGCCAGTAGTAACAGTCCTCAGCCCCAGCATTTT
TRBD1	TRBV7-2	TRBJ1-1	CASRRQGAYTEAFF	TGTGCCAGCAGGCGACAGGGGGCATACACTGAAGCTTTCTTT
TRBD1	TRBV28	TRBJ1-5	CASSLGSGTDNQPQHF	TGTGCCAGCAGTTTAGGTTCCGGGACAGATAATCAGCCCCAGCATTTT
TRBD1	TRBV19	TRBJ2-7	CASVGQGSYEQYF	TGTGCCAGTGTAGGACAGGGCTCCTACGAGCAGTACTTC
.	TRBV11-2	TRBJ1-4	CASSGPNEKLFF	TGTGCCAGCAGCGGCCCTAATGAAAAACTGTTTTTT
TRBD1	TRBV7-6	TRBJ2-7	CASSPGTGITTRENEQYF	TGTGCCAGCAGCCCCGGGACAGGGATCACTACGAGGGAAAACGAGCAGTACTTC